This T cell receptor (delta chain) was recorded in a study of gamma-delta T cells after stem cell transplantation. Comments on this clone: The protein given by TCRdb reflects a much larger clone and differs at residue 17 from this DNA's translation, likely from a read error; the protein shown is the DNA's translation.

With CATT, TCRdb re-called clones from the RT-PCR reads. The table has around 16,000 delta-chain clones, about 8.6% seen once; the top ten hold 55% to 80%. Sequencing input: gamma-delta T cells. This sequence was found in a human donor. It is not recorded whose cells these are; they may come from a transplant donor.

Here the CDR3 reads CACDSLRSSSLGAYTDELIF. The CDR3 nucleotides are TGTGCCTGTGACAGCCTACGCTCATCTTCCCTGGGGGCGTACACCGATGAACTCATCTTT. The chain uses TRDV2 and TRDJ1; 7 bases are a match to TRDD3. Per germline, CDR1 GEAIGNYY and CDR2 EKD. There are 20 residues in the CDR3.